This T cell receptor (beta chain) was found in a study of T cell repertoires in cytomegalovirus infection. Study information: Public signatures in TCR beta pointed to CMV infection and matching HLA type.

This clonotype was counted between two and nine times. What it binds is unknown. Germline V gene sequence: CDR1 MNHNY, CDR2 SVGAGI (reference sequence). V shed 1 base, J shed 0 bases, and the junction held 10 bases outside the gene matches. The CDR3 totals 19 residues. TCRdb itself ran the reads through MiXCR, one entry per CDR3 protein. The data show 560,000 or so distinct CDR3 sequences, with 16% seen just once and about 24% held by the top ten. Study-wide results and limits: Cumulative frequency (of public TCR beta family members) identified carriers of CMV plus the relevant HLA.

The clonotype originates from a human donor in good health (CMV status not recorded). Some clones in this sample may be carry-over from other donors' samples. Source material: CD8+ T cells from PBMCs. The chain links TRBV6-6 to TRBJ2-1, with 9 bases matching TRBD2. CDR3 sequence: CASSYWASGANSSYNEQFF. As DNA, the CDR3 is TGTGCCAGCAGTTACTGGGCTAGCGGGGCCAACTCCTCCTACAATGAGCAGTTCTTC.